The clone carrying this TCR beta chain turned up a few times. Antigen specificity is unknown. There are 14 residues in the CDR3. Per the germline V gene, CDR1 is DFQATT and CDR2 is SNEGSKA (reference sequence). V lost 3 bases, J lost 3 bases, and 7 bases stayed unmatched. The record originates from a study of identical twins. It was template switching that added a universal primer site, and there were unique molecular identifiers on the cDNA. TCRdb passed the 5' RACE reads through MiXCR, listing each CDR3 protein once. The profile shows roughly 250,000 distinct CDR3 sequences, about 14% of them singletons. Whole-study findings and limits: Zero-insertion analyses might be partly confounded by invariant T cells like MAIT and iNKT. A cross-sectional statistical analysis, not follow-up of the same donors, supported the conclusions. Weaker excess twin sharing was seen among beta out-of-frame sequences.

Source material: memory (CD45RO+) T cells sorted from blood. The source of this sequence is a woman aged 18-35 years in good health. The J gene is TRBJ2-7, the V gene TRBV20-1; TRBD2 matches at 8 bases. The CDR3 nucleotides are TGCAGTGCTAGGGGTAGCGGGGCCCTCTACGAGCAGTACTTC. This sequence encodes CSARGSGALYEQYF.